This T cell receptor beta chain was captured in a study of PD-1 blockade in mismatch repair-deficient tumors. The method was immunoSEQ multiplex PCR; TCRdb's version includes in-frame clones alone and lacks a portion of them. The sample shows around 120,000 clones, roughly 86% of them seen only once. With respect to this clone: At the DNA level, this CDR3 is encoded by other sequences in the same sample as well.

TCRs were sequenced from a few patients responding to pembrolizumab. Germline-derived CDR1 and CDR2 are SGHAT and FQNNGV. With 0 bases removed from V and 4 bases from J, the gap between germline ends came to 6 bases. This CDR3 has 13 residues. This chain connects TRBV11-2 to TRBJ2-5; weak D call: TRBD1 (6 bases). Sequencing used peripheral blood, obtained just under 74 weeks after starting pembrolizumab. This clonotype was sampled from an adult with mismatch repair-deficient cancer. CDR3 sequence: CASSLEQGETQYF. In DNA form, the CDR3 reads TGTGCCAGCAGCTTAGAACAGGGAGAGACCCAGTACTTC.